These 30 T cell receptor beta chains share one sample of origin, sequenced in a study of blood T cell repertoires in COVID-19. Generated by immunoSEQ multiplex PCR, the TCRdb table keeps only in-frame clones and is missing some. The table records hundreds of thousands of clones, approximately 83% of them present only once. The sample was peripheral blood. The receptors here all came from a woman aged 40 to 50 with active or convalescent COVID-19.

V gene TRBV24-1 combines with J gene TRBJ1-2, with 8 bases fitting TRBD1. V gave up 5 bases and J gave up 8 bases; unmatched junction bases: 9. The CDR3 extends over 14 amino acids. CDR1 KGHDR and CDR2 SFDVKD come from the germline V gene. CDR3 sequence reads: CATSVPDRAVGYTF. Written as DNA, the CDR3 is TGTGCCACCAGTGTCCCGGACAGGGCAGTGGGCTACACCTTC.

The chain combines TRBV19 with TRBJ1-2, with 7 bases lining up with TRBD1. CDR1 is LNHDA and CDR2 is SQIVND in the germline V gene (reference sequence). The trim removed 4 bases at V and 4 bases at J, leaving 6 bases unmatched. CDR3 size: 14 residues. This chain's CDR3 is CASSRKGQIYGYTF. DNA for the CDR3: TGTGCCAGTAGTAGAAAGGGACAGATCTATGGCTACACCTTC.

V and J are TRBV11-2 and TRBJ2-3, with a possible D match to TRBD2 (6 bases). V was cut by 3 bases and J by 2 bases, with 9 bases left in between. This CDR3 is 14 amino acids long. Germline assignment: CDR1 SGHAT and CDR2 FQNNGV. As DNA, the CDR3 is TGTGCCAGCAGCTTGGGACTTAACACAGATACGCAGTATTTT. Protein product: CASSLGLNTDTQYF.

The chain is built from TRBV7-9 and TRBJ2-2, with 10 bases matching TRBD2. After removal of 5 bases from V and 0 bases from J, the junction contained 3 bases not matched to a gene. The CDR3 totals 16 residues. The germline gives CDR1 SEHNR, CDR2 FQNEAQ (reference sequence). The CDR3 reads CASSRTSGANTGELFF. The CDR3 DNA is TGTGCCAGCAGCCGTACTAGCGGGGCGAACACCGGGGAGCTGTTTTTT.

Comments on this clone: At one end the junction does not follow the germline gene, possibly because of a read error. The rearrangement links TRBV18 to TRBJ2-1; a weak D match, TRBD1 (8 bases). The CDR3 runs 13 residues. Germline V gives CDR1 KGHSH, CDR2 LQKENI. The CDR3 coding sequence is TGTGCCAGCTCAGCCGCCGAGCGGGACAGGAGGATCTTC. Amino acid sequence: CASSAAERDRRIF.

A remark on this clone: A junction boundary mismatches the germline segment, possibly from a read error. The rearrangement joins TRBV29-1 to TRBJ2-1; 7 bases align to TRBD1. Germline V gives CDR1 SQVTM, CDR2 ANQGSEA. The CDR3 has 15 amino acids. Written as DNA, the CDR3 is TGCAGCGTCGAAGGAGGACAGGTCTCCTACAATGAGCAGTTCTTC. Encoded protein: CSVEGGQVSYNEQFF.

The V call is TRBV6-4, the J call TRBJ2-3, with TRBD1 as a possible D gene (6 bases). The CDR3 extends over 15 amino acids. V lost 4 bases, J lost 0 bases, and 11 bases lay in between. In germline, CDR1 is MRHNA, CDR2 SNTAGT. The CDR3 DNA follows: TGTGCCAGCAGTGTAGGGGACACTAGCACAGATACGCAGTATTTT. Translation gives CASSVGDTSTDTQYF.

The V and J genes are TRBV19 and TRBJ1-1; TRBD1 agrees at 11 bases. The CDR3 contains 15 residues. Germline assignment: CDR1 LNHDA and CDR2 SQIVND (reference sequence). V shed 6 bases, J shed 3 bases, and the junction held 6 bases outside the gene matches. The CDR3 sequence is CASRDRGLGDTEAFF. The CDR3 DNA follows: TGTGCCAGTAGGGACAGGGGGCTGGGGGACACTGAAGCTTTCTTT.

This clone was found a few times. The chain is built from TRBV6-5 and TRBJ2-1, with 9 positions matching TRBD2. CDR1 is MNHEY, CDR2 SVGAGI, per germline. CDR3 length: 14 residues. Trimming cost V 8 bases and J 6 bases; bases outside gene matches: 8. In nucleotides, the CDR3 is TGTGCCAGCCGCGGAGCGGGAGGATTCAATGAGCAGTTCTTC. The encoded protein is CASRGAGGFNEQFF.

V usage is TRBV12-3 or TRBV12-4 and J usage is TRBJ1-1; D gene unclear. V lost 5 bases, J lost 7 bases, and 11 bases lay in between. This CDR3 has 12 residues. The CDR3 here is CASSQDTYEAFF. For the CDR3, the DNA is TGTGCCAGCAGTCAAGACACCTATGAAGCTTTCTTT.

In DNA, the CDR3 is TGTGCCACCAGCAGACGGACAGGGAATGAAAAACTGTTTTTT. This codes for CATSRRTGNEKLFF. This chain joins TRBV15 and TRBJ1-4; 8 nucleotides agree with TRBD1. This CDR3 has 14 residues. Germline V CDR1 and CDR2: LNHNV, YYDKDF (reference sequence). V lost 2 bases, J lost 5 bases, and 1 base stayed unmatched.

The gene calls are TRBV18 and TRBJ2-3; D gene uncertain. CDR3 length: 14 residues. Germline CDR1 and CDR2: KGHSH and LQKENI. The V end was cut by 1 base, the J end by 3 bases, with 8 bases between. Here the CDR3 reads CASSPRGKTDTQYF. The CDR3 DNA is TGTGCCAGCTCACCACGCGGTAAAACAGATACGCAGTATTTT. Looking up the rest from reference TRBV18 and TRBJ2-3 gives the full variable domain: NAGVMQNPRHLVRRRGQEARLRCSPMKGHSHVYWYRQLPEEGLKFMVYLQKENIIDESGMPKERFSAEFPKEGPSILRIQQVVRGDSAAYFCASSPRGKTDTQYFGPGTRLTVL.

The V gene is TRBV3-1 (or the pseudogene TRBV3-2), the J gene TRBJ1-2; D unclear. Trimming took 5 bases from V and 4 from J, leaving 14 bases between them. This CDR3 contains 14 residues. Germline-derived CDR1 and CDR2 are LGHDT and YNNKEL (reference sequence). CDR3 protein: CASSGGIFGYGYTF. CDR3 DNA sequence: TGTGCCAGCAGCGGAGGGATTTTCGGCTATGGCTACACCTTC.

The table lists this clone with a few counts. The rearrangement uses TRBV30 and TRBJ1-3, with 10 bases identical to TRBD1. Losses at the gene ends were 5 bases for V and 2 bases for J; bases not matched to a gene: 0. The germline V gene encodes CDR1 GTSNPN and CDR2 SVGIG (reference sequence). The CDR3 has 13 amino acids. The CDR3 bases are TGTGCCTGGGGGACAGGGGCTGGAAACACCATATATTTT. It codes for CAWGTGAGNTIYF.

The chain couples TRBV13 to TRBJ1-5; the D gene is possibly TRBD1 (5 bases). V lost 3 bases and J 2 bases, leaving 8 bases between the germline ends. Germline CDR1 reads PRHDT; CDR2 reads FYEKMQ (reference sequence). CDR3 length: 14 amino acids. This CDR3 reads CASSLGLGNQPQHF. CDR3 nucleotide sequence: TGTGCCAGCAGCTTGGGGCTCGGCAATCAGCCCCAGCATTTT.

This rearrangement joins TRBV6-5 to TRBJ1-1; 7 bases map to TRBD1. The germline V gene has CDR1 MNHEY and CDR2 SVGAGI. V was pared by 6 bases and J by 4 bases, with 8 bases of the junction left unmatched. This CDR3 is 14 amino acids long. This CDR3 reads CASSAINRGTEAFF. CDR3 sequence (DNA): TGTGCCAGCAGCGCCATCAACAGGGGCACTGAAGCTTTCTTT.

The V gene is TRBV11-2, the J gene TRBJ2-6; D ambiguous. Germline lookup yields CDR1 SGHAT and CDR2 FQNNGV. V was trimmed by 9 bases and J by 2 bases, leaving 11 bases between them. CDR3 length: 14 residues. The CDR3 protein is CASTPEPGANVLTF. The CDR3 bases are TGTGCCAGTACACCTGAACCTGGGGCCAACGTCCTGACTTTC.

The rearrangement joins TRBV11-2 to TRBJ2-2; 9 positions agree with TRBD2. The CDR3 is made up of 17 amino acids. Germline V gives CDR1 SGHAT, CDR2 FQNNGV. V lost 0 bases to trimming and J lost 5 bases; unmatched junction nucleotides: 7. CDR3 sequence (DNA): TGTGCCAGCAGCTTAGATGATAGCGGGGGAAGGACCGGGGAGCTGTTTTTT. Protein sequence: CASSLDDSGGRTGELFF.

The count of this clone is one. This sequence joins TRBV7-2 and TRBJ2-7; weak D call: TRBD1 (5 bases). V gave up 0 bases and J gave up 7 bases, with 22 bases separating them. Germline CDR1 reads SGHTA; CDR2 reads FQGNSA. CDR3 size: 17 residues. In nucleotides, the CDR3 is TGTGCCAGCAGCTTAGCGCGGCAGGGCATAATGGGGCAGGAGCAGTACTTC. The encoded protein is CASSLARQGIMGQEQYF.

The rearrangement uses TRBV7-8 and TRBJ2-7; 7 positions agree with TRBD1. The CDR3 length is 16 residues. The V gene end was trimmed by 4 bases and the J gene end by 2 bases; junction bases not matched to a gene: 11. In germline, CDR1 is SGHVS, CDR2 FQNEAQ. The CDR3 coding sequence is TGTGCCAGCAGCTCAACGACAGGGCTGAGGACCTACGAGCAGTACTTC. It specifies CASSSTTGLRTYEQYF.

CDR3 sequence: CASSVRLAKNIQYF. The CDR3 DNA reads as TGTGCCAGCAGTGTCCGTCTAGCCAAAAACATTCAGTACTTC. V usage is TRBV2 and J usage is TRBJ2-4; D ambiguous. V lost 4 bases, J lost 0 bases, and 7 bases lay in between. This CDR3 has 14 residues. Germline-derived CDR1 and CDR2 are SNHLY and FYNNEI.

In DNA, the CDR3 is TGTGCCAGCAGTCACAGGGGGAATCAGCCCCAGCATTTT. Residues: CASSHRGNQPQHF. The rearrangement uses TRBV6-5 and TRBJ1-5, with 8 bases matching TRBD1. Germline V gene sequence: CDR1 MNHEY, CDR2 SVGAGI. V dropped 5 bases and J dropped 4; count of bases not matched to a gene: 1. The CDR3 is 13 residues long.

The CDR3 spells CASSSTDRPNSPLHF. The CDR3 region has the DNA TGCGCCAGCAGCTCCACCGACAGACCCAATTCACCCCTCCACTTT. The chain joins TRBV5-1 to TRBJ1-6; D may be TRBD1 (5 bases). Deletions cut 3 bases from V and 7 bases from J, with 14 bases between. The CDR3 covers 15 residues. Germline V gene data show CDR1 as SGHRS and CDR2 as YFSETQ.

Written as DNA, the CDR3 is TGTGCCACACAGCAGGGACACTCCTACGAGCAGTACTTC. Protein product: CATQQGHSYEQYF. The chain employs TRBV6-5 and TRBJ2-7, with a possible D match to TRBD1 (6 bases). CDR1 and CDR2 (germline): MNHEY, SVGAGI. V was pared by 10 bases and J by 0 bases, with 13 bases between. This CDR3 comprises 13 residues.

J is TRBJ1-2 and V is TRBV11-2; 7 bases are a match to TRBD1. Germline V lookup: CDR1 SGHAT, CDR2 FQNNGV. J gave up 2 bases and V 3 bases, and 6 bases lay outside the gene matches. The CDR3 has 15 residues. The CDR3 nucleotides read TGTGCCAGCAGCTTTAACAGGGGATTCAACTATGGCTACACCTTC. Amino acid sequence: CASSFNRGFNYGYTF.

The CDR3 is CASTLGASGLDEQYF. CDR3 in DNA: TGTGCCAGCACCCTGGGGGCTAGCGGGCTAGACGAGCAGTACTTC. The chain employs TRBV6-4 and TRBJ2-7; 8 bases match TRBD2. The length of the CDR3 is 15 residues. The germline gives CDR1 MRHNA, CDR2 SNTAGT. V lost 7 bases, J lost 5 bases, and 13 bases stayed unmatched.

The chain recombines TRBV27 with TRBJ1-1; tentatively, D is TRBD1 (5 bases). This CDR3 is built from 15 residues. Germline V gene data show CDR1 as MNHEY and CDR2 as SMNVEV (reference sequence). Trimming cost V 4 bases and J 0 bases, with 12 bases left between them. The CDR3 nucleotides are TGTGCCAGCAGTTACACAGGCCCCGTGAACACTGAAGCTTTCTTT. Protein: CASSYTGPVNTEAFF.

V gene TRBV5-1 combines with J gene TRBJ1-2; a weak D match, TRBD1 (5 bases). The ends were cut back, 4 bases at V and 4 bases at J, with 14 bases in the middle. This CDR3 contains 14 residues. Germline CDR1 is SGHRS and CDR2 is YFSETQ. The CDR3 nucleotides read TGCGCCAGCAGCCCGTCGGGGGGAATCTATGGCTACACCTTC. It yields the protein CASSPSGGIYGYTF. Filled out from reference TRBV5-1 and TRBJ1-2, the complete variable domain reads KAGVTQTPRYLIKTRGQQVTLSCSPISGHRSVSWYQQTPGQGLQFLFEYFSETQRNKGNFPGRFSGRQFSNSRSEMNVSTLELGDSALYLCASSPSGGIYGYTFGSGTRLTVV.

This clone was detected once. The J gene is TRBJ2-1, the V gene TRBV18, with 9 bases fitting TRBD1. Germline CDR1 and CDR2: KGHSH and LQKENI. After removal of 0 bases from V and 8 bases from J, the junction contained 8 bases not matched to a gene. CDR3 length equals 16 residues. The CDR3: CASSPPETGGDHEQFF. DNA of the CDR3: TGTGCCAGCTCACCACCCGAGACAGGGGGGGATCATGAGCAGTTCTTC.

The rearrangement joins TRBV4-1 to TRBJ1-1; TRBD1 matches 8 bases. CDR3 length: 14 amino acids. Per germline, CDR1 MGHRA and CDR2 YSYEKL. Unmatched junction bases numbered 1, after V lost 3 bases and J lost 1 base. The DNA of the CDR3 is TGCGCCAGCAGCCAGCAGGGGGCGAACACTGAAGCTTTCTTT. It encodes CASSQQGANTEAFF.